This T cell receptor (beta chain) was identified during a study of T-cell memory formation after mild COVID-19. Via MiXCR, TCRdb re-called the 5' RACE reads, giving one row per CDR3 protein. The sample includes hundreds of thousands of distinct CDR3 sequences, over 15% seen only once; the top ten take around 20%. Per germline, CDR1 SSHAT and CDR2 FNYEAQ (reference sequence). Trimming cost V 1 base and J 3 bases; bases outside gene matches: 7. This CDR3 spans 16 amino acids. The chain links TRBV7-7 to TRBJ2-5; 8 positions agree with TRBD2. The sequence derives from a man aged 18 to 29 who had mild COVID-19 (a few samples of this study predate the infection). Cell type and time point are not known. Sequencing was done on a sample of PBMCs or a T cell subset sorted from them (not recorded which). As DNA, the CDR3 is TGTGCCAGCAGCTTAGGCAGCGGGGGAGCCAAAGAGACCCAGTACTTC. This encodes CASSLGSGGAKETQYF.